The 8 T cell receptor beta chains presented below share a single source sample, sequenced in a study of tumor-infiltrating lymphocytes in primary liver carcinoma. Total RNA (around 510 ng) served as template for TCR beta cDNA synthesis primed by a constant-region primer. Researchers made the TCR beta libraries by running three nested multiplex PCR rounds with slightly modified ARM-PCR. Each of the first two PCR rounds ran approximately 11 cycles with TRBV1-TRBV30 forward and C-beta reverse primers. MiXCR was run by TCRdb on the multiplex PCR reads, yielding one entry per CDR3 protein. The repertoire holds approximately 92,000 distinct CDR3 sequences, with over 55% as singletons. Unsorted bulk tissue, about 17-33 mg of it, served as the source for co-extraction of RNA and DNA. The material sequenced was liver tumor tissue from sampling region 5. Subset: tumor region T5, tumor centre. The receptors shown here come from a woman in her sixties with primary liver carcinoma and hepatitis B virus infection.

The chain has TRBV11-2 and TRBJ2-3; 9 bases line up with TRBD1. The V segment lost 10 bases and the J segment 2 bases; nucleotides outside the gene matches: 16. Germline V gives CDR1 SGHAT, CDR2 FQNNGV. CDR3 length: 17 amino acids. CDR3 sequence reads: CAICLEVRTGATDTQYF. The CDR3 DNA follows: TGTGCCATCTGCTTAGAGGTTCGGACAGGGGCCACAGATACGCAGTATTTT.

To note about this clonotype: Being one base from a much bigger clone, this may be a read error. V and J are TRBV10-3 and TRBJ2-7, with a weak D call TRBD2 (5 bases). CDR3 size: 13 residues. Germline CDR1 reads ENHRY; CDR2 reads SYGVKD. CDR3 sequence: CAILASSSYKQYF. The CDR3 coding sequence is TGTGCCATCCTAGCCTCAAGCTCCTACAAGCAGTACTTC.

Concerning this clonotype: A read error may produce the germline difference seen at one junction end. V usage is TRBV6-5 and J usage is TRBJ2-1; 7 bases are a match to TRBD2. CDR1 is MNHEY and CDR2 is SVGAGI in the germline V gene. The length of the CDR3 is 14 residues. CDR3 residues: CASSIERGANEQFF. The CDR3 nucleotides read TGTGCCAGCAGCATCGAGCGGGGAGCGAATGAGCAGTTCTTT.

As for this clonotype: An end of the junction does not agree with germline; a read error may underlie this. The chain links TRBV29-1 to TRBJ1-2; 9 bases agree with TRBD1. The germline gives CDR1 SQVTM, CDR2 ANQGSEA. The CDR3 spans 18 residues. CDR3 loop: CSVKLTPGQGPANYGYTF. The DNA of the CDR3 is TGCAGCGTGAAACTAACCCCGGGACAGGGACCCGCTAACTATGGTTACACCTTC.

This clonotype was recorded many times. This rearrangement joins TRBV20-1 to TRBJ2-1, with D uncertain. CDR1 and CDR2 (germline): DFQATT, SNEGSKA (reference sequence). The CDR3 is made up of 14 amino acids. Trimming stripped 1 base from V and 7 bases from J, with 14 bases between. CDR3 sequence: CSARGLGQVNEQFF. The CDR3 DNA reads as TGCAGTGCTAGAGGGTTAGGGCAAGTGAATGAGCAGTTCTTC.

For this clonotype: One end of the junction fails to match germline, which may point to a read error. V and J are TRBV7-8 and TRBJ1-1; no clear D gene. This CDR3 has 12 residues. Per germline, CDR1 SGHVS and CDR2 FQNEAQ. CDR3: CASSSRDTETFF. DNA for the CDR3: TGTGCCAGCAGTTCACGGGATACTGAAACTTTCTTT.

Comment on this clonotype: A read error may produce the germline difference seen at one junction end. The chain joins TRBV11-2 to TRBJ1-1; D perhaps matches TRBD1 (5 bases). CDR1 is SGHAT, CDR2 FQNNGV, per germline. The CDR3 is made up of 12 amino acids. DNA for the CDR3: TGTGCCAGCAACTCTAAACAGGCTGAAACTCTCTTT. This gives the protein CASNSKQAETLF.

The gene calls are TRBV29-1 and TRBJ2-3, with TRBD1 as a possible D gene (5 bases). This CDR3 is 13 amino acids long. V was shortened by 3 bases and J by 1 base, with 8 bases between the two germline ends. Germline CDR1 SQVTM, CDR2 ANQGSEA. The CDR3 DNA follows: TGCAGCGTTGATGGACACGGCACAGATACGCAGTATTTT. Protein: CSVDGHGTDTQYF.